This record covers a single T cell receptor beta chain. Its antigen is undetermined. The data stem from a study of T cell repertoires in cytomegalovirus infection. Study-level information: Public TCR beta signatures were indicative of both CMV infection and a matching HLA type. Whole-study results and caveats: Adding up the frequency of public TCR beta families identified people who carried CMV plus the relevant HLA.

TCRdb used MiXCR to reprocess the reads, holding one entry per CDR3 protein. The data show 110,000 to 150,000 distinct CDR3 sequences, 5% to 6.5% seen once. V lost 5 bases, J lost 4 bases, and 9 bases stayed unmatched. Per germline, CDR1 LNHNV and CDR2 YYDKDF (reference sequence). The CDR3 is 16 residues long. The TCR comes from a human donor in good health (CMV status not recorded). Some clones in this sample may be carry-over from other donors' samples. Sequenced input: PBMCs. The chain is built from TRBV15 and TRBJ1-5; 9 bases agree with TRBD1. CDR3 nucleotide sequence: TGTGCCACCAGCTCCCGATCCGGGACAGGGAATCAGCCCCAGCATTTT. As protein: CATSSRSGTGNQPQHF.